The 30 T cell receptor beta chains below all came from one sample that was sequenced in a study of patients and donors after allogeneic stem cell transplantation. TCRdb called the RT-PCR reads again in MiXCR, with one record for every CDR3 protein. The sample consists of roughly 880,000 distinct CDR3 sequences, around 17% of them appearing once. The sequenced sample consisted of blood, either unsorted or a sorted T cell fraction (not recorded which). Receptors were obtained from a human donor who was either an allogeneic HSCT recipient or a stem cell or donor lymphocyte infusion donor (not recorded which). It is not recorded whose cells these are; they may come from a transplant donor.

The rearrangement joins TRBV20-1 to TRBJ2-2; possible D gene TRBD1, 6 bases. Germline CDR1 reads DFQATT; CDR2 reads SNEGSKA (reference sequence). CDR3 length equals 12 residues. Trimming shortened V by 5 bases and J by 6 bases, and 10 bases separated the two germline ends. The CDR3 is CSAAGQSGELFF. For the CDR3, the DNA is TGCAGTGCTGCCGGACAGTCCGGGGAGCTGTTTTTT.

The sample holds a few counts of this clonotype. The V and J genes are TRBV20-1 and TRBJ1-1; D remains unclear. V gave up 1 base and J gave up 0 bases, with 12 bases separating them. The CDR3 spans 15 residues. The V gene's germline CDR1 is DFQATT and CDR2 SNEGSKA (reference sequence). As DNA, the CDR3 is TGCAGTGCTAGAGTATGGCTTGCCATGAACACTGAAGCTTTCTTT. Translation: CSARVWLAMNTEAFF.

The sample holds a few counts of this clonotype. The chain uses TRBV27 and TRBJ2-3, with 14 bases fitting TRBD2. The germline V gene encodes CDR1 MNHEY and CDR2 SMNVEV (reference sequence). The V segment lost 4 bases and the J segment 4 bases; nucleotides outside the gene matches: 4. The CDR3 has 16 residues. The chain's CDR3 is CASSYRLAGGPDTQYF. The CDR3 DNA sequence: TGTGCCAGCAGTTATCGACTAGCGGGGGGGCCAGATACGCAGTATTTT.

This clonotype was seen a single time. The chain combines TRBV6-1 with TRBJ2-7; the D gene is possibly TRBD2 (5 bases). The CDR3 contains 14 residues. In germline, CDR1 is MNHNS, CDR2 SASEGT. The ends were cut back, 2 bases at V and 0 bases at J, with 8 bases in the middle. CDR3 sequence reads: CASSETGDSYEQYF. CDR3 DNA sequence: TGTGCCAGCAGTGAAACCGGGGACTCCTACGAGCAGTACTTC.

This clonotype was found a few times. The chain has TRBV20-1 and TRBJ2-7; 11 nucleotides match TRBD2. The germline CDR1 and CDR2 sequences are DFQATT and SNEGSKA (reference sequence). Unmatched junction bases numbered 6, after V lost 5 bases and J lost 3 bases. This CDR3 has 14 residues. CDR3 DNA: TGCAGTGCTGTTACTAGCGGGGGTGTCTACGAGCAGTACTTC. It codes for CSAVTSGGVYEQYF.

This chain joins TRBV4-2 and TRBJ2-1, with TRBD2 matching over 9 bases. Losses at the gene ends were 4 bases for V and 7 bases for J; bases not matched to a gene: 11. The CDR3 is 16 amino acids. Per germline, CDR1 LGHNA and CDR2 YNFKEQ. CDR3 amino acids: CASSRSQSGGRNEQFF. CDR3 sequence (DNA): TGTGCCAGCAGCCGAAGTCAAAGCGGGGGGAGGAATGAGCAGTTCTTC.

The gene calls are TRBV12-3 or TRBV12-4 and TRBJ1-2; D is uncertain. V was cut by 5 bases and J by 7 bases, with 14 bases left in between. The CDR3 is 13 amino acids. CDR3 sequence (DNA): TGTGCCAGCAGTCCCACGAGGGTGGGTGGCTACACCTTC. Translation gives CASSPTRVGGYTF.

The rearrangement uses TRBV20-1 and TRBJ2-1, with D tentatively TRBD1 or TRBD2 (5 bases each). V shed 2 bases and J shed 3 bases, with 11 bases lying between them. The germline V gene has CDR1 DFQATT and CDR2 SNEGSKA (reference sequence). This CDR3 comprises 14 residues. Here the CDR3 reads CSARKRDGYNEQFF. Written as DNA, the CDR3 is TGCAGTGCTAGAAAGAGGGACGGCTACAATGAGCAGTTCTTC.

Only one count was recorded for this clonotype. V is TRBV19 and J is TRBJ1-2, with a possible D match to TRBD1 (5 bases). Germline assignment: CDR1 LNHDA and CDR2 SQIVND (reference sequence). The CDR3 contains 13 residues. Between the trimmed V and J ends, which lost 5 bases and 6 bases, there was a span of 13 bases. The CDR3 DNA sequence: TGTGCCAGTAGTCCAGACAGATTCAATGGCTACACCTTC. Its protein is CASSPDRFNGYTF.

DNA for the CDR3: TGTGCCATCAGTGAGTGGACTAGCCTGGGCACAGATACGCAGTATTTT. Its protein product is CAISEWTSLGTDTQYF. This chain connects TRBV10-3 to TRBJ2-3; 8 bases are a match to TRBD2. Trimming removed 1 base from V and 1 base from J; junction bases left unmatched: 4. The CDR3 spans 16 residues. Germline loops: CDR1 ENHRY, CDR2 SYGVKD.

This chain links TRBV12-3 or TRBV12-4 with TRBJ1-5, with D possibly TRBD1 on 6 matching bases. This CDR3 is built from 15 residues. The V gene lost 5 bases and the J gene lost 3 bases, with 14 bases spanning the gap. The CDR3 DNA reads TGTGCCAGCAGTCCACAGGGTGGACTCAATCAGCCCCAGCATTTT. It is translated as CASSPQGGLNQPQHF.

This clonotype was observed a few times. The rearrangement links TRBV27 to TRBJ1-1; maybe TRBD1 (5 bases). The CDR3 is 15 amino acids. From germline, CDR1 is MNHEY and CDR2 SMNVEV (reference sequence). Trimming pared 6 bases from V and 10 bases from J, leaving 24 bases between. The CDR3 reads CASSGDRGLRRGAFF. DNA for the CDR3: TGTGCCAGCAGCGGAGATCGGGGCCTACGTCGGGGAGCTTTCTTT.

The chain combines TRBV20-1 with TRBJ1-2; tentative D call: TRBD1 (5 bases). The CDR3 totals 14 residues. The V end lost 0 bases, the J end lost 5 bases, and 13 bases lay between the germline ends. The germline CDR1 and CDR2 sequences are DFQATT and SNEGSKA (reference sequence). The CDR3 region is CSAREGELGYGYTF. CDR3 DNA sequence: TGCAGTGCTAGAGAAGGGGAATTGGGGTATGGCTACACCTTC.

V is TRBV5-6 and J is TRBJ2-3; either TRBD1 or TRBD2 may fit D (6 bases each). Looked up from germline, CDR1 is SGHDT and CDR2 is YYEEEE. V shed 0 bases and J shed 4 bases, with 12 bases lying between them. The length of the CDR3 is 15 residues. The CDR3 DNA reads as TGTGCCAGCAGCTTGGGGCGCCGGGGGCCAGATACGCAGTATTTT. Translating it yields CASSLGRRGPDTQYF.

This clonotype was counted a few times. The rearrangement joins TRBV21-1 to TRBJ2-3; TRBD2 was called by the table and not checked on the DNA. TRBV21-1 is a known pseudogene. The CDR3 is made up of 18 amino acids. The CDR3 is CASSSVDGCDYRTDTQYF. The CDR3 nucleotides read TGTGCCAGCAGCTCTGTGGACGGTTGCGACTACCGCACAGATACGCAGTATTTT.

This clonotype was seen repeatedly, ten times or more. The chain has TRBV12-3 or TRBV12-4 and TRBJ2-7, with D perhaps TRBD2 (6 bases). This CDR3 has 13 residues. V gave up 7 bases and J gave up 6 bases, with 16 bases separating them. The chain's CDR3 is CASTSGLWSEQYF. CDR3 sequence (DNA): TGTGCCAGCACCTCGGGACTTTGGAGCGAGCAGTACTTC.

A few counts support this clonotype. This chain connects TRBV4-1 to TRBJ1-3; 8 nucleotides match TRBD1. V dropped 3 bases and J dropped 4; count of bases not matched to a gene: 5. The CDR3 totals 15 residues. The V gene's germline CDR1 is MGHRA and CDR2 YSYEKL. CDR3 nucleotide sequence: TGCGCCAGCAGCCAGACAGGGGCCTTGGGAAACACCATATATTTT. Its protein product is CASSQTGALGNTIYF.

The CDR3 sequence is CASSPGAGVYEQYF. CDR3 bases: TGTGCCAGCAGCCCCGGGGCAGGGGTATACGAGCAGTACTTC. V gene TRBV9 combines with J gene TRBJ2-7, with a possible D match to TRBD1 (6 bases). The CDR3 has 14 residues. Germline values: CDR1 SGDLS, CDR2 YYNGEE. Trimming took off 4 bases at V and 4 bases at J, with 15 bases between the two ends.

This rearrangement joins TRBV12-3 or TRBV12-4 to TRBJ2-3; D is perhaps TRBD2 (6 bases). The CDR3 is 12 residues long. Trimming cost V 6 bases and J 7 bases, with 11 bases left between them. CDR3 protein: CASRFSGYTQYF. CDR3 DNA sequence: TGTGCCAGCAGATTTAGCGGATATACGCAGTATTTT.

This clonotype turned up a few times. The chain carries TRBV7-2 and TRBJ1-3, with 7 nucleotides matching TRBD1. Germline V gives CDR1 SGHTA, CDR2 FQGNSA. This CDR3 is 13 amino acids long. Trimming removed 5 bases from V and 7 bases from J; junction bases left unmatched: 5. The DNA of the CDR3 is TGTGCCAGCAGCCTAAAAGGGGGCAACACCATATATTTT. Its translation is CASSLKGGNTIYF. The full variable domain, completed using reference TRBV7-2 and TRBJ1-3, is GAGVSQSPSNKVTEKGKDVELRCDPISGHTALYWYRQSLGQGLEFLIYFQGNSAPDKSGLPSDRFSAERTGGSVSTLTIQRTQQEDSAVYLCASSLKGGNTIYFGEGSWLTVV.

This chain connects TRBV6-1 to TRBJ2-3, with D perhaps TRBD1 or TRBD2 (5 bases each). V lost 5 bases, J lost 4 bases, and 13 bases lay in between. From germline, CDR1 is MNHNS and CDR2 SASEGT. This CDR3 contains 14 residues. CDR3 region: CASSPGPGADTQYF. CDR3 DNA: TGTGCCAGCAGTCCGGGACCTGGGGCAGATACGCAGTATTTT.

This clonotype was detected a few times. The J gene is TRBJ2-2, the V gene TRBV4-2, with 7 bases fitting TRBD1. With V trimmed by 4 bases and J by 7 bases, 15 bases remained unmatched. The CDR3 has 17 amino acids. The germline gives CDR1 LGHNA, CDR2 YNFKEQ. CDR3 loop: CASSPPRQGRFYGELFF. As DNA, the CDR3 is TGTGCCAGCAGCCCTCCAAGACAGGGCAGGTTTTACGGGGAGCTGTTTTTT.

This clonotype was found a few times. The genes are TRBV10-2 and TRBJ2-5; D remains ambiguous. The CDR3 sequence is 14 residues long. Trimming cost V 11 bases and J 2 bases, with 18 bases left between them. The germline gives CDR1 WSHSY, CDR2 SAAADI. This CDR3 reads CASGPSGIQETQYF. Here the CDR3 DNA reads TGCGCCTCCGGGCCCTCAGGCATACAAGAGACCCAGTACTTC.

This clonotype has a handful of counts. V is TRBV7-9 and J is TRBJ1-2; D not certain. The germline gives CDR1 SEHNR, CDR2 FQNEAQ (reference sequence). The CDR3 runs to 15 residues. Between the trimmed V and J ends, which lost 7 bases and 2 bases, there was a span of 17 bases. CDR3 in amino acids: CASIESPAGNYGYTF. CDR3 coding DNA: TGTGCCAGCATCGAGTCCCCGGCAGGAAACTATGGCTACACCTTC.

This clonotype was found a few times. A read error is likely, as this CDR3 ends without the conserved phenylalanine or tryptophan. The DNA is left out, because the CDR3 cannot be placed on it with certainty; the CDR3 is given as TCRdb lists it. The chain is built from TRBV27 and TRBJ2-1; the listed D gene, TRBD1, was not tested against the DNA. Counting both end residues, the CDR3 totals 11 amino acids. The germline V gene has CDR1 MNHEY and CDR2 SMNVEV (reference sequence). CDR3 loop: CASLKGASGDY.

This chain joins TRBV7-8 and TRBJ2-7; the match to TRBD1 covers 8 bases. This CDR3 spans 17 amino acids. Germline-derived CDR1 and CDR2 are SGHVS and FQNEAQ. V was clipped by 1 base and J by 5 bases; unmatched bases: 13. This chain's CDR3 is CASSLGISAGGGDEQYF. The CDR3 DNA follows: TGTGCCAGCAGCTTAGGGATAAGTGCAGGGGGCGGGGACGAGCAGTACTTC.

This clonotype was seen more than once but under ten times. This sequence joins TRBV5-1 and TRBJ2-2; D not resolved. Deletions cut 4 bases from V and 6 bases from J, with 10 bases between. The CDR3 has 13 amino acids. Germline V lookup: CDR1 SGHRS, CDR2 YFSETQ. CDR3 nucleotides: TGCGCCAGCAGCCACTCAACAGCCGGGGAGCTGTTTTTT. Encoded protein: CASSHSTAGELFF.

This clonotype has a count of ten or more. This chain connects TRBV12-3 or TRBV12-4 to TRBJ2-3; the match to TRBD2 covers 16 bases. The CDR3 is made up of 16 amino acids. J lost 7 bases, V lost 5 bases, and 6 bases had no gene match. CDR3 coding DNA: TGTGCCAGCAGTCGGGGACTAGCGGGAGGGTCAAATACGCAGTATTTT. Amino acids: CASSRGLAGGSNTQYF.

This clonotype was seen at least ten times. The chain combines TRBV18 with TRBJ1-2; 7 positions match TRBD1. J gave up 4 bases and V 3 bases, and 5 bases lay outside the gene matches. Looked up from germline, CDR1 is KGHSH and CDR2 is LQKENI. The CDR3 sequence is 14 residues long. The CDR3 protein is CASSPDREGYGYTF. DNA for the CDR3: TGTGCCAGCTCACCTGACAGGGAAGGCTATGGCTACACCTTC.

The chain couples TRBV12-3 or TRBV12-4 to TRBJ2-7; no clear D gene. The CDR3 consists of 13 residues. V was trimmed by 3 bases and J by 7 bases, leaving 13 bases between them. CDR3 protein: CASSFQVDREQYF. The CDR3 coding sequence is TGTGCCAGCAGTTTCCAGGTCGATAGGGAGCAGTACTTC.